This T cell receptor beta chain was observed in a study of technical replicates of blood from a handful of donors. CDR3 length: 15 amino acids. CDR1 is SGHRS, CDR2 YFSETQ, per germline. After removal of 4 bases from V and 7 bases from J, the junction contained 8 bases not matched to a gene. This clone was seen once. Clones were read by immunoSEQ multiplex PCR, and TCRdb kept only the in-frame ones, dropping some. The sample comprises 65,000 to 80,000 clones, 95% to 98% of which are singletons, and around 0.2% rests with the top ten. This receptor was obtained from a human donor in good health. The chain carries TRBV5-1 and TRBJ1-2, with TRBD1 matching 12 bases. The sequencing input was T cells isolated from PBMCs. In nucleotides, the CDR3 is TGCGCCAGCAGCATTATTCCGGGACAGGGGGCTGGCTACACCTTC. Translating it yields CASSIIPGQGAGYTF.